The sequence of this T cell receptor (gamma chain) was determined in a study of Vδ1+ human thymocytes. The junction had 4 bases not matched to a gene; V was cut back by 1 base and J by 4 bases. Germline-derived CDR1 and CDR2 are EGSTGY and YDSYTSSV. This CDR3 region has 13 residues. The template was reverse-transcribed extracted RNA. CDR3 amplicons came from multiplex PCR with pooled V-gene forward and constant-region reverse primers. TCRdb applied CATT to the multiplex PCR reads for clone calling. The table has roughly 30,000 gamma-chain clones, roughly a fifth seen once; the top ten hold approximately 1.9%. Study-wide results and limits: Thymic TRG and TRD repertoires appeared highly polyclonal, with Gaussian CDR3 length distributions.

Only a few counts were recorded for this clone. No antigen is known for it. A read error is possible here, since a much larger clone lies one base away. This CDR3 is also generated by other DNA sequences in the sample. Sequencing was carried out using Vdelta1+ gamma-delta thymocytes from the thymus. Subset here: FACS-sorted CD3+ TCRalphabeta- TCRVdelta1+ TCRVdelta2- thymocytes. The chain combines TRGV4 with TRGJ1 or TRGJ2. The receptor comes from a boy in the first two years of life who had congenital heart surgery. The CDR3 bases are TGTGCCACCTGGGATGGAAACTATTATAAGAAACTCTTT. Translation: CATWDGNYYKKLF.